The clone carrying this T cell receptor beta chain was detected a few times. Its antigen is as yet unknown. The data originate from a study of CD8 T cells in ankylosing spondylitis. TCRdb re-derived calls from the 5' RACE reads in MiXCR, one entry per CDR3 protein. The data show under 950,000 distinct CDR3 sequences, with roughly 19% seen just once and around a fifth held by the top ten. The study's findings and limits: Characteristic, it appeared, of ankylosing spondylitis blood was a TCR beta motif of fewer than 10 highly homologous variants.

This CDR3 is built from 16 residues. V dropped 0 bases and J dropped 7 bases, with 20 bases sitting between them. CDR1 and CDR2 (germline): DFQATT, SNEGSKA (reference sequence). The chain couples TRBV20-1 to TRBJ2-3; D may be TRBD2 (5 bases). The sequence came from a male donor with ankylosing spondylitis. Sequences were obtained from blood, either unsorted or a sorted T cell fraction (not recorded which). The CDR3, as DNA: TGCAGTGCTAGAGATAGTGGTAGCGCTTCACAGAATACGCAGTATTTT. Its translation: CSARDSGSASQNTQYF.